This is a list of T cell receptor beta chains from one sample in a study of T cell changes during pregnancy in multiple sclerosis. Assay: immunoSEQ multiplex PCR; the TCRdb copy retains only in-frame clones and omits some. The table has over 55,000 clones, around nine tenths seen once. The sequenced material came from peripheral blood from another person, used as feeder cells. Every receptor here comes from a human donor whose cells served as feeder cells for cultures in a pregnancy study. The CDR3 runs from the conserved cysteine through the conserved F or W. Fields, in order: clone size, D gene, CDR3 length, J gene, V gene, CDR3 protein, CDR3 DNA. D genes are given only for firm matches. Rows may omit the clone size; those that give it use once, few, many or a size class.

once . 11 TRBJ2-3 TRBV18 CASSPADTQYF TGTGCCAGCTCACCAGCAGATACGCAGTATTTT
few . 15 TRBJ2-3 TRBV7-2 CASSLLADLTDTQYF TGTGCCAGCAGCCTATTAGCGGACCTCACAGATACGCAGTATTTT
. . 14 TRBJ1-2 TRBV5-5 CASSLAVRVDGYTF TGTGCCAGCAGCTTGGCCGTTAGGGTCGATGGCTACACCTTC
. . 17 TRBJ2-2 TRBV11-2 CASSSSRDRSNTGELFF TGTGCCAGCAGCTCGTCCAGAGACAGGTCGAACACCGGGGAGCTGTTTTTT
once TRBD1 14 TRBJ2-1 TRBV27 CASRPAGGGNEQFF TGTGCCAGCAGGCCGGCAGGGGGTGGGAATGAGCAGTTCTTC
. TRBD1 15 TRBJ1-1 TRBV5-4 CASSLQGVGNTEAFF TGTGCCAGCAGCTTACAGGGGGTGGGGAACACTGAAGCTTTCTTT
. . 13 TRBJ2-6 TRBV28 CATSDSGANVLTF TGTGCCACCAGTGACTCTGGGGCCAACGTCCTGACTTTC
. . 14 TRBJ1-6 TRBV13 CASSFGQPNSPLHF TGTGCCAGCAGCTTTGGACAGCCAAATTCACCCCTCCACTTT
. . 14 TRBJ1-5 TRBV6-5 CATSGVYSNQPQHF TGTGCCACCTCGGGAGTCTATAGCAATCAGCCCCAGCATTTT
. . 12 TRBJ2-5 TRBV7-9 CASSMYQETQYF TGTGCCAGCAGCATGTACCAAGAGACCCAGTACTTC
. TRBD1 14 TRBJ2-2 TRBV19 CASSRDRVGGELFF TGTGCCAGTAGTAGGGACAGGGTTGGAGGGGAGCTGTTTTTT
. . 16 TRBJ1-3 TRBV30 CAWSSKTVGSGNTIYF TGTGCCTGGAGCAGCAAGACAGTGGGATCTGGAAACACCATATATTTT
once . 13 TRBJ2-5 TRBV9 CASQRAPAETQYF TGTGCCAGCCAGCGTGCCCCTGCGGAGACCCAGTACTTC
. . 16 TRBJ2-3 TRBV28 CASSLFGGRRTDTQYF TGTGCCAGCAGTTTATTTGGGGGGCGGCGCACAGATACGCAGTATTTT
once . 14 TRBJ2-1 TRBV5-1 CASSLGQPGGEQFF TGCGCCAGCAGCTTGGGACAGCCAGGAGGTGAGCAGTTCTTC
. . 15 TRBJ1-6 TRBV10-3 CAISEFRTANSPLHF TGTGCCATCAGTGAGTTCCGGACAGCTAATTCACCCCTCCACTTT
. . 14 TRBJ1-1 TRBV6-5 CASRSSGMNTEAFF TGTGCCAGCAGAAGCTCAGGGATGAACACTGAAGCTTTCTTT
. TRBD2 16 TRBJ2-1 TRBV4-1 CASSQAPRAGGGEQFF TGCGCCAGCAGCCAAGCCCCACGAGCGGGGGGAGGTGAGCAGTTCTTC
. TRBD1 16 TRBJ2-2 TRBV19 CASSIAGRGRVRELFF TGTGCCAGTAGTATAGCCGGCAGGGGGAGAGTCCGGGAGCTGTTTTTT
. . 14 TRBJ2-3 TRBV6-5 CASSLARGADTQYF TGTGCCAGCAGTTTAGCGCGAGGCGCAGATACGCAGTATTTT
. TRBD2 15 TRBJ2-2 TRBV5-4 CASSLGLAGDGELFF TGTGCCAGCAGCTTGGGGCTAGCGGGAGACGGGGAGCTGTTTTTT
. . 16 TRBJ2-7 TRBV7-9 CASSLGLAGESYEQYF TGTGCCAGCAGCTTGGGTTTGGCAGGGGAAAGCTACGAGCAGTACTTC
. . 15 TRBJ1-1 TRBV5-1 CASSLGTARNTEAFF TGCGCCAGCAGCTTGGGGACAGCGCGGAACACTGAAGCTTTCTTT
. . 15 TRBJ1-5 TRBV12-5 CASSGGGSGNQPQHF TGTGCTAGTTCGGGAGGGGGGAGTGGCAATCAGCCCCAGCATTTT
. . 14 TRBJ2-7 TRBV6-5 CASRGGQQSYEQYF TGTGCCAGCAGGGGAGGACAACAATCTTACGAGCAGTACTTC
. TRBD2 14 TRBJ2-3 TRBV28 CASSTPGGTDTQYF TGTGCCAGCAGCACGCCCGGGGGGACAGATACGCAGTATTTT
. TRBD1 11 TRBJ1-3 TRBV29-1 CSTGQGNTIYF TGCAGCACGGGACAGGGGAACACCATATATTTT
. . 12 TRBJ2-1 TRBV4-1 CASSQDYNEQFF TGCGCCAGCAGCCAAGACTACAATGAGCAGTTCTTC